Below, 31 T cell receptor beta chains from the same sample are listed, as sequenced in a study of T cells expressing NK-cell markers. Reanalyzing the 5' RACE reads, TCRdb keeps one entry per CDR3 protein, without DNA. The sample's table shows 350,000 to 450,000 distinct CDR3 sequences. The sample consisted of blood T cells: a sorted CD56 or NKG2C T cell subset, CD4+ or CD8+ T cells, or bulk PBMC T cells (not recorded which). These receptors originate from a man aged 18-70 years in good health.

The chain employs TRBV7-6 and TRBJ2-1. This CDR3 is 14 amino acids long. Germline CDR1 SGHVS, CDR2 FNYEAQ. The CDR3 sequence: CASSSTLNGVEQFF. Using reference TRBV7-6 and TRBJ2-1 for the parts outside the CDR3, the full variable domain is GAGVSQSPRYKVTKRGQDVALRCDPISGHVSLYWYRQALGQGPEFLTYFNYEAQQDKSGLPNDRFSAERPEGSISTLTIQRTEQRDSAMYRCASSSTLNGVEQFFGPGTRLTVL.

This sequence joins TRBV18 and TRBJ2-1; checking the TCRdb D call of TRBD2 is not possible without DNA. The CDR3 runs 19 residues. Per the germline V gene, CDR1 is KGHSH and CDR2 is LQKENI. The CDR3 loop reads CASSPLPGTSGRLGNEQFF.

CDR3: CASSSGEAGGDTQYF. The rearrangement joins TRBV5-1 to TRBJ2-3; TCRdb gives TRBD1 as the D gene, but with no DNA this cannot be confirmed. The CDR3 runs 15 residues. Germline-derived CDR1 and CDR2 are SGHRS and YFSETQ. The full variable domain, its missing parts supplied by reference TRBV5-1 and TRBJ2-3, is KAGVTQTPRYLIKTRGQQVTLSCSPISGHRSVSWYQQTPGQGLQFLFEYFSETQRNKGNFPGRFSGRQFSNSRSEMNVSTLELGDSALYLCASSSGEAGGDTQYFGPGTRLTVL.

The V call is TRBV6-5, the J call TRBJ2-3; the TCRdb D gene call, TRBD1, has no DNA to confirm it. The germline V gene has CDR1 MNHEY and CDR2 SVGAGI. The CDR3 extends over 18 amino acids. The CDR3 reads CACKVPSKPGLAAGTQYF.

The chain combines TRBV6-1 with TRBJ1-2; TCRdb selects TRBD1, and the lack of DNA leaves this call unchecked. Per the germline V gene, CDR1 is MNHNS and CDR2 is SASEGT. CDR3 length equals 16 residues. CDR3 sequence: CASSTLDRAINYGYTF.

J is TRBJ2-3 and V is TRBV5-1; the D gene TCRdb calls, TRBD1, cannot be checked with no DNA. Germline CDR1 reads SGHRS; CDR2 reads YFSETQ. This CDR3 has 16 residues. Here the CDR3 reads CASSSGTGGAGDTQYF.

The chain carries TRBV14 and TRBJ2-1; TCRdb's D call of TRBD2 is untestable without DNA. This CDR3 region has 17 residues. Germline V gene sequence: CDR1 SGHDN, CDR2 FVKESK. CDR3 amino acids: CASSPTWGRGAYNEQFF. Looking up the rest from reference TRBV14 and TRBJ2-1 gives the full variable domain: EAGVTQFPSHSVIEKGQTVTLRCDPISGHDNLYWYRRVMGKEIKFLLHFVKESKQDESGMPNNRFLAERTGGTYSTLKVQPAELEDSGVYFCASSPTWGRGAYNEQFFGPGTRLTVL.

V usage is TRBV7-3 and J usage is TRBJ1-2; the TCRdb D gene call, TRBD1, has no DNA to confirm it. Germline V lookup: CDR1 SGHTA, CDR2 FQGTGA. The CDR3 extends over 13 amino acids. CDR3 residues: CASSLTGGDGYTF. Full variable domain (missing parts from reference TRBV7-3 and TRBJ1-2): GAGVSQTPSNKVTEKGKYVELRCDPISGHTALYWYRQSLGQGPEFLIYFQGTGAADDSGLPNDRFFAVRPEGSVSTLKIQRTERGDSAVYLCASSLTGGDGYTFGSGTRLTVV.

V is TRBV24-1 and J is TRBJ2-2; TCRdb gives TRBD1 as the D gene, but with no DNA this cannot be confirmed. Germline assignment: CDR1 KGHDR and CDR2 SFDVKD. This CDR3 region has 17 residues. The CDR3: CATSDPWTGGRTGELFF.

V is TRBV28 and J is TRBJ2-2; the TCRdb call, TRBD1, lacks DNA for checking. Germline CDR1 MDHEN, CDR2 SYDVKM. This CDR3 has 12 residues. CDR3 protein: CASNQGNRELFF. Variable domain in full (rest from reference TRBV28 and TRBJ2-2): DVKVTQSSRYLVKRTGEKVFLECVQDMDHENMFWYRQDPGLGLRLIYFSYDVKMKEKGDIPEGYSVSREKKERFSLILESASTNQTSMYLCASNQGNRELFFGEGSRLTVL.

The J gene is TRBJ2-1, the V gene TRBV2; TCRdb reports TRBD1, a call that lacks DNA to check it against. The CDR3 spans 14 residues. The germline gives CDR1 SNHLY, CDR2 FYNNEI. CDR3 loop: CASSSGQGYNEQFF.

CDR3 protein: CASSKGNRTLSYEQYF. The chain couples TRBV21-1 to TRBJ2-7; TCRdb names TRBD1, which stays unverified in the absence of DNA. TRBV21-1 counts as a pseudogene. The CDR3 sequence is 16 residues long.

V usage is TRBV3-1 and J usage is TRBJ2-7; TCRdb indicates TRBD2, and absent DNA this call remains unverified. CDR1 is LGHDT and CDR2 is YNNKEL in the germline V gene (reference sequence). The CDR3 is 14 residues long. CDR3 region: CASSFLAGVYEQYF.

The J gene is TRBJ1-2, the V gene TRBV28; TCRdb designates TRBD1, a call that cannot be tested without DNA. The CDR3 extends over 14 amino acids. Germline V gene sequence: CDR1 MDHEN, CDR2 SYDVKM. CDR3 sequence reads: CASSFVDRDYGYTF.

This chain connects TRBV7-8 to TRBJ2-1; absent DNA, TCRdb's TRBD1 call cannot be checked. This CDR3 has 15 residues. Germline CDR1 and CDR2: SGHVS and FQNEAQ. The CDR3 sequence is CASSADRIRANEQFF.

CDR3 protein: CASSRQGSELGTQYF. This chain connects TRBV3-1 to TRBJ2-5; TCRdb designates TRBD1, a call that cannot be tested without DNA. The CDR3 is 15 amino acids. Germline CDR1 reads LGHDT; CDR2 reads YNNKEL (reference sequence).

CDR3 in amino acids: CASSEVDRGHRGYTF. The chain employs TRBV6-1 and TRBJ1-2; TCRdb returns TRBD1, unconfirmable since there is no DNA. The CDR3 has 15 amino acids. The germline gives CDR1 MNHNS, CDR2 SASEGT.

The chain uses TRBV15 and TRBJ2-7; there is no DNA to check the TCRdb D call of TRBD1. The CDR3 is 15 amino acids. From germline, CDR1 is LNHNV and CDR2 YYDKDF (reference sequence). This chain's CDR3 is CATSQGQDRSYEQYF.

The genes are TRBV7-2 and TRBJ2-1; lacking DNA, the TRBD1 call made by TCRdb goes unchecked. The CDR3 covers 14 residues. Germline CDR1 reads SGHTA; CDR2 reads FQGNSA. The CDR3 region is CASRRAGFGDEQFF.

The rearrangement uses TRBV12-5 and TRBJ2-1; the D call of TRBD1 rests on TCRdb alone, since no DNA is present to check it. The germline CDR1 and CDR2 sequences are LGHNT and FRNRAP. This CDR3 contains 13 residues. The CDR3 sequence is CASGLIRDGEQFF.

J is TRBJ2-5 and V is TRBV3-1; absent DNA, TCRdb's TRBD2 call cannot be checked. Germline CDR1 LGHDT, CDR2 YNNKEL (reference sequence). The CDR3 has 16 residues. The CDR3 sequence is CASSQGQPSYQETQYF.

CDR3 loop: CASSSLSSGANVLTF. The chain joins TRBV6-5 to TRBJ2-6. In germline, CDR1 is MNHEY, CDR2 SVGAGI. The CDR3 runs 15 residues.

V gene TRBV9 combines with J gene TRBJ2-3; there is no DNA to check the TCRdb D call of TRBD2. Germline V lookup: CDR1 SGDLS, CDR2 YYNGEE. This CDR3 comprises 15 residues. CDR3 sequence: CASSVDERYTDTQYF.

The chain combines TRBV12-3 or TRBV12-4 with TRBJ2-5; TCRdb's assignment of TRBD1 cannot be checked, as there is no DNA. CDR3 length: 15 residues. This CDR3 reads CASSLSGGAVETQYF.

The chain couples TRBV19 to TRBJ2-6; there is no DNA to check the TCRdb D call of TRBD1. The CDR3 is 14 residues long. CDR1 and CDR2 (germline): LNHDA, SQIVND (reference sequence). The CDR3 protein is CASIGTHGANVLTF.

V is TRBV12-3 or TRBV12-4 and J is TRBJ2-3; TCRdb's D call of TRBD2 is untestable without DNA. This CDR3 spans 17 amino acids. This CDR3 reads CASSRARKALSTDTQYF.

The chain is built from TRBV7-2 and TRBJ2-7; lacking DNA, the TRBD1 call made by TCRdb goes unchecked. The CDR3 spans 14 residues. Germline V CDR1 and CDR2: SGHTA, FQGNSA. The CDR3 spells CASSLAGGPYEQYF.

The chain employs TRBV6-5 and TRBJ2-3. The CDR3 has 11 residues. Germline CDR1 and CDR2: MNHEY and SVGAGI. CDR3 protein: CASRSTDTQYF.

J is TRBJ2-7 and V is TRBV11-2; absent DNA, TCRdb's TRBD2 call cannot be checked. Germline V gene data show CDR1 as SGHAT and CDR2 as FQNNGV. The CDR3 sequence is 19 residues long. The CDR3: CASSSPGLATGGGSYEQYF.

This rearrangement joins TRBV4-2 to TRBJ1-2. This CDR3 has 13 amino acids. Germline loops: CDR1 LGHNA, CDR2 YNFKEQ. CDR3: CASSQEGRYGYTF.

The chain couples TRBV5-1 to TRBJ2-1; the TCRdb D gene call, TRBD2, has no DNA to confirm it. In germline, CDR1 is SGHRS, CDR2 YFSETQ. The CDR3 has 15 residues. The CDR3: CASSPRLPSGDEQFF.